The 30 T cell receptor beta chains below all came from one sample that was sequenced in a study of post-analysis software for immune sequencing data. Study observations and caveats: Elevated frequency relative to controls characterized four to six TRBV segments in patients, TRBV5-6, TRBV5-1 and TRBV20-1 among them.

The library was made from cDNA and included unique molecular identifiers. TCRdb fed the PCR reads into MiXCR, producing one record per CDR3 protein. Among about 770,000 distinct CDR3 sequences, 40% to 55% were seen once, and the ten largest hold roughly 4.9%. These TCRs' antigens remain unknown. The sample comprised blood. Source of these receptors: a girl aged 10 to 17 with multiple sclerosis.

This clonotype was observed a handful of times. The chain couples TRBV29-1 to TRBJ2-1, with D maybe TRBD1 (6 bases). CDR3 length: 11 residues. The V and J ends lost 6 bases and 4 bases respectively, with 7 bases between them. Germline CDR1 and CDR2: SQVTM and ANQGSEA. The CDR3 nucleotides are TGCAGCGTGGGACATTACAATGAGCAGTTCTTC. Residues: CSVGHYNEQFF.

V and J are TRBV20-1 and TRBJ2-1; 7 nucleotides align to TRBD2. Germline values: CDR1 DFQATT, CDR2 SNEGSKA (reference sequence). The CDR3 length is 15 residues. V shed 2 bases and J 10 bases; nucleotides not matched to a gene: 14. The CDR3 sequence: CSARRAGKREDEQFF. The CDR3 region has the DNA TGCAGTGCTAGAAGGGCGGGAAAACGGGAGGACGAGCAGTTCTTC.

This clonotype was detected a few times. This rearrangement joins TRBV4-2 to TRBJ2-7; 7 bases map to TRBD1. CDR3 length equals 16 residues. CDR1 LGHNA and CDR2 YNFKEQ come from the germline V gene. After removal of 3 bases from V and 3 bases from J, the junction contained 11 bases not matched to a gene. The CDR3 is CASSQPDGQDNYEQYF. The CDR3 region has the DNA TGTGCCAGCAGCCAGCCTGACGGACAGGACAACTACGAGCAGTACTTC.

The rearrangement uses TRBV12-3 or TRBV12-4 and TRBJ2-4; D tentatively reads TRBD1 or TRBD2 (6 bases each). Trimming stripped 8 bases from V and 13 bases from J, with 15 bases between. The CDR3 contains 11 residues. Here the CDR3 DNA reads TGTGCCAGCCTGAGGGGGGACTCACAGTACTTC. Encoded protein: CASLRGDSQYF.

A few counts support this clonotype. CDR3 bases: TGTGCCAGCAGTGAATCCCGGGTAGGGTACTTC. Translated: CASSESRVGYF. The chain links TRBV6-1 to TRBJ2-5; D not certain. This CDR3 has 11 amino acids. Germline values: CDR1 MNHNS, CDR2 SASEGT. V dropped 2 bases and J dropped 13 bases, with 11 bases sitting between them.

This clonotype was observed once. The chain recombines TRBV20-1 with TRBJ2-1; possible D gene TRBD2, 6 bases. Germline V gives CDR1 DFQATT, CDR2 SNEGSKA (reference sequence). This CDR3 contains 14 residues. Trimming stripped 0 bases from V and 13 bases from J, with 19 bases between. The CDR3 sequence is CSARDSLAGETQFF. The CDR3 nucleotides read TGCAGTGCTAGAGACTCACTAGCAGGAGAGACCCAGTTCTTC.

A few counts support this clonotype. V gene TRBV5-6 combines with J gene TRBJ2-1, with D possibly being TRBD2 (5 bases). Germline CDR1 reads SGHDT; CDR2 reads YYEEEE. Between the trimmed V and J ends, which lost 0 bases and 9 bases, there was a span of 16 bases. The CDR3 has 15 amino acids. CDR3 bases: TGTGCCAGCAGCTTGGGCCATAGCGAAGTCAGTGAGCAGTTCTTC. It yields the protein CASSLGHSEVSEQFF.

The rearrangement links TRBV28 to TRBJ1-2; D is ambiguous. CDR1 is MDHEN, CDR2 SYDVKM, per germline. V was cut by 1 base and J by 6 bases, with 6 bases left in between. The length of the CDR3 is 12 residues. The DNA for the CDR3 is TGTGCCAGCAGTTTATCCCCTCATGGCTACACCTTC. Translation: CASSLSPHGYTF.

The chain couples TRBV7-9 to TRBJ2-4, with 8 positions matching TRBD2. Germline assignment: CDR1 SEHNR and CDR2 FQNEAQ (reference sequence). The CDR3 extends over 16 amino acids. The trim removed 0 bases at V and 0 bases at J, leaving 1 base unmatched. CDR3 DNA sequence: TGTGCCAGCAGCTTAGCTCGGGAGGGAGCCAAAAACATTCAGTACTTC. Translation gives CASSLAREGAKNIQYF.

This clonotype has a handful of counts. The V call is TRBV6-5, the J call TRBJ1-4; 9 positions match TRBD1. V was clipped by 6 bases and J by 5 bases; unmatched bases: 4. This CDR3 comprises 14 residues. Germline CDR1 is MNHEY and CDR2 is SVGAGI. The CDR3 sequence is CASRAGTGNEKLFF. The CDR3, as DNA: TGTGCCAGCAGGGCCGGGACAGGGAATGAAAAACTGTTTTTT.

The V gene is TRBV7-2, the J gene TRBJ1-5; TRBD1 aligns across 7 bases. With 5 bases clipped from V and 0 bases from J, the junction kept 4 bases outside the gene matches. CDR1 is SGHTA and CDR2 is FQGNSA in the germline V gene. The CDR3 is 15 amino acids. CDR3 amino acids: CASSRQGGSNQPQHF. CDR3 sequence (DNA): TGTGCCAGCAGCCGACAGGGTGGTAGCAATCAGCCCCAGCATTTT.

A few counts support this clonotype. This rearrangement joins TRBV15 to TRBJ2-7; D is possibly TRBD2 (5 bases). Trimming took off 1 base at V and 1 base at J, with 11 bases between the two ends. This CDR3 spans 15 amino acids. CDR1 is LNHNV, CDR2 YYDKDF, per germline (reference sequence). This CDR3 is CATSRARRGSYEQYF. CDR3 nucleotide sequence: TGTGCCACCAGCAGAGCCCGTCGGGGATCCTACGAGCAGTACTTC.

This clonotype was counted between two and nine times. The rearrangement joins TRBV20-1 to TRBJ1-1; D is uncertain. There are 13 residues in the CDR3. Germline CDR1 DFQATT, CDR2 SNEGSKA (reference sequence). V lost 5 bases, J lost 3 bases, and 13 bases lay in between. CDR3 DNA: TGCAGTGCTCCGCAGCTTAGGGACACTGAAGCTTTCTTT. Protein product: CSAPQLRDTEAFF.

The chain couples TRBV2 to TRBJ1-2; D gene unclear. This CDR3 region has 12 residues. Trimming removed 3 bases from V and 4 bases from J, with 6 bases in between. From germline, CDR1 is SNHLY and CDR2 FYNNEI. CDR3 nucleotides: TGTGCCAGCAGTGACGTCCCCTATGGCTACACCTTC. Protein: CASSDVPYGYTF.

The V call is TRBV28, the J call TRBJ2-5, with TRBD1 matching 7 bases. The J call may be in error: the DNA end matches TRBJ2-7 better. CDR1 is MDHEN and CDR2 is SYDVKM in the germline V gene. The CDR3 length is 14 residues. CDR3 bases: TGTGCCAGCAGGGCCCTAGGGGGCAGCTACGAGCAGTACTTC. Protein sequence: CASRALGGSYEQYF.

Concerning this clonotype itself: At one end the junction does not follow the germline gene, possibly because of a read error. The chain carries TRBV4-3 and TRBJ1-2, with TRBD1 identical over 7 bases. CDR3 size: 15 residues. The germline V gene has CDR1 LGHNA and CDR2 YSLEER. CDR3 bases: TGCGTCAGCAGCCAAGATCAGGGGGGTTCCTATGGCTACACCTTC. It translates to CVSSQDQGGSYGYTF.

This clonotype was detected once. One base away lies a much larger clone, so this may be a sequencing read error. The CDR3 is CASSPNSYNEQFF. CDR3 bases: TGTGCCAGCAGCCCGAACTCCTACAATGAGCAGTTCTTC. V is TRBV12-3 or TRBV12-4 and J is TRBJ2-1; D is unresolved. There are 13 residues in the CDR3. The ends were cut back, 6 bases at V and 0 bases at J, with 6 bases in the middle.

The CDR3 DNA reads as TGCGCCAGCAGCCAACCCAGGGATCTTAGCGGGGAGCTGTTTTTT. The encoded protein is CASSQPRDLSGELFF. The chain links TRBV4-3 to TRBJ2-2; D is perhaps TRBD1 (5 bases). This CDR3 has 15 residues. Germline values: CDR1 LGHNA, CDR2 YSLEER. The V end was cut by 2 bases, the J end by 7 bases, with 14 bases between.

V is TRBV20-1 and J is TRBJ2-4, with D tentatively TRBD2 (6 bases). The tail of the sequence fits TRBJ2-7 better, so the J call may be wrong. The V gene's germline CDR1 is DFQATT and CDR2 SNEGSKA (reference sequence). The CDR3 is made up of 13 amino acids. CDR3 loop: CSASDGRGSEQYF. Written as DNA, the CDR3 is TGCAGTGCTAGTGACGGGAGAGGTTCCGAGCAGTACTTC.

This sequence joins TRBV6-2 or TRBV6-3 and TRBJ1-5, with 7 nucleotides matching TRBD1. The CDR3 is 13 amino acids. The germline CDR1 and CDR2 sequences are MNHEY and SVGEGT. With V trimmed by 7 bases and J by 7 bases, 7 bases remained unmatched. CDR3 protein: CASTKGASQPQHF. CDR3 in DNA: TGTGCCAGCACAAAGGGGGCGAGCCAGCCCCAGCATTTT.

This clonotype occurred once. The chain combines TRBV5-6 with TRBJ1-1; 8 nucleotides align to TRBD1. The V segment lost 3 bases and the J segment 2 bases; nucleotides outside the gene matches: 6. This CDR3 has 15 residues. Germline V gives CDR1 SGHDT, CDR2 YYEEEE. The CDR3, as DNA: TGTGCCAGCAGCTCGCGGACAGGGTATAACACTGAAGCTTTCTTT. This translates into CASSSRTGYNTEAFF.

This clonotype was seen just once. The chain joins TRBV20-1 to TRBJ1-4; D not resolved. Germline CDR1 reads DFQATT; CDR2 reads SNEGSKA (reference sequence). Trimming stripped 5 bases from V and 4 bases from J, with 20 bases between. The CDR3 spans 16 residues. The CDR3 here is CSAEPPGQRGNEKLFF. The CDR3 DNA is TGCAGTGCTGAGCCCCCGGGCCAACGGGGTAATGAAAAACTGTTTTTT.

The chain couples TRBV12-3 or TRBV12-4 to TRBJ2-1; 12 bases fit TRBD2. V was clipped by 6 bases and J by 9 bases; unmatched bases: 9. This CDR3 contains 15 residues. The CDR3 DNA reads TGTGCCAGCAGCCGAACTAGCGGGAGGTGGGTTGAGCAGTTCTTC. Translated, it gives CASSRTSGRWVEQFF.

This rearrangement joins TRBV5-6 to TRBJ2-1, with unresolved D. In germline, CDR1 is SGHDT, CDR2 YYEEEE. The CDR3 spans 13 residues. V shed 0 bases and J shed 10 bases, with 11 bases lying between them. The DNA for the CDR3 is TGTGCCAGCAGCTTGGCCCCGACTGAGGAGCAGTTCTTC. Protein product: CASSLAPTEEQFF.

This clonotype was seen more than once but under ten times. The junction differs from germline at one of its ends, possibly a read error. The J gene is TRBJ2-3, the V gene TRBV29-1, with D possibly being TRBD1 or TRBD2 (6 bases each). Germline assignment: CDR1 SQVTM and CDR2 ANQGSEA. CDR3 size: 14 residues. The DNA for the CDR3 is TGCAGCGCCCGGAGGGGGGTTAGCACAGATACGCGGTATTTT. Its translation: CSARRGVSTDTRYF.

This clonotype has just a few counts. This chain links TRBV9 with TRBJ1-4; D perhaps matches TRBD1 (5 bases). CDR1 and CDR2 from the germline V gene are SGDLS and YYNGEE. V shed 4 bases and J shed 6 bases, with 16 bases lying between them. This CDR3 has 15 amino acids. CDR3 coding DNA: TGTGCCAGCAGCCTTCACCTAGGGGTGGATGAAAAACTGTTTTTT. Protein: CASSLHLGVDEKLFF. The variable domain in full, with the rest retrieved from reference TRBV9 and TRBJ1-4, is DSGVTQTPKHLITATGQRVTLRCSPRSGDLSVYWYQQSLDQGLQFLIQYYNGEERAKGNILERFSAQQFPDLHSELNLSSLELGDSALYFCASSLHLGVDEKLFFGSGTQLSVL.

This clonotype has only one observation. The chain couples TRBV20-1 to TRBJ2-7; D possibly corresponds to TRBD2 (6 bases). The J call may be in error: the DNA end matches TRBJ2-5 better. Germline lookup yields CDR1 DFQATT and CDR2 SNEGSKA (reference sequence). The CDR3 runs 15 residues. CDR3 residues: CSASPRPLGGQTQYF. CDR3 sequence (DNA): TGCAGTGCTAGCCCCCGACCGCTGGGAGGCCAGACCCAGTACTTC.

This chain links TRBV9 with TRBJ2-7, with 12 nucleotides matching TRBD2. J gave up 7 bases and V 0 bases, and 5 bases lay outside the gene matches. Germline CDR1 is SGDLS and CDR2 is YYNGEE. There are 15 residues in the CDR3. The DNA of the CDR3 is TGTGCCAGCAGCGTAGGTGGACTAGCGGGGAATGAGCAGTACTTC. Protein product: CASSVGGLAGNEQYF.

V is TRBV20-1 and J is TRBJ1-5, with 12 positions matching TRBD1. The V segment lost 7 bases and the J segment 5 bases; nucleotides outside the gene matches: 6. The germline V gene has CDR1 DFQATT and CDR2 SNEGSKA (reference sequence). The CDR3 sequence is 14 residues long. CDR3 amino acids: CSVQGQGADQPQHF. The DNA for the CDR3 is TGCAGTGTCCAGGGACAGGGGGCGGATCAGCCCCAGCATTTT.

This sequence joins TRBV4-3 and TRBJ2-3; weak D call: TRBD1 (6 bases). Germline loops: CDR1 LGHNA, CDR2 YSLEER. Between the trimmed V and J ends, which lost 4 bases and 14 bases, there was a span of 25 bases. CDR3 length equals 15 residues. This CDR3 reads CASSRAGTSNEKLYF. Here the CDR3 DNA reads TGCGCCAGCAGCCGGGCCGGGACATCAAATGAAAAACTGTATTTT.